This entry describes one TCR beta chain. Clones were read by immunoSEQ multiplex PCR, and TCRdb kept only the in-frame ones, dropping some. The sample yields roughly 250,000 clones, approximately 90% seen once. The sample comes from a study of blood T cell repertoires in COVID-19. Turning to the study itself: The United States, Italy and Spain provided the acute and convalescent COVID-19 samples. Sources were T cells, B-cell-depleted T cells, or PBMCs; the material itself was cDNA or gDNA.

Trimming removed 10 bases from V and 1 base from J; junction bases left unmatched: 5. There are 14 residues in the CDR3. Germline V gives CDR1 LGHDT, CDR2 YNNKEL (reference sequence). Input material: peripheral blood. The TCR comes from a woman in her thirties or forties with acute or convalescent COVID-19. This chain joins TRBV3-1 (or the pseudogene TRBV3-2) and TRBJ2-2; 8 bases are shared with TRBD2. CDR3 nucleotides: TGTGCCACCCGACTAGCGAGGAACACCGGGGAGCTGTTTTTT. Translating it yields CATRLARNTGELFF.